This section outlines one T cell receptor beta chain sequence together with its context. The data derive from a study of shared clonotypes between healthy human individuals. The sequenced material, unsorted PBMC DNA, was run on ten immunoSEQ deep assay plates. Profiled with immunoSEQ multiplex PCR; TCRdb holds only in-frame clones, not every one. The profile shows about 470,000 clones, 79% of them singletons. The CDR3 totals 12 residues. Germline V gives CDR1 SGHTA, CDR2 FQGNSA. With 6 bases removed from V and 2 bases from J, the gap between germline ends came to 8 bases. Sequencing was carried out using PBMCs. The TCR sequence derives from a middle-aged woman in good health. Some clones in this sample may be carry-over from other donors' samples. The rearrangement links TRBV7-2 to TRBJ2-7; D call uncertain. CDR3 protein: CASSLSPYEQYF. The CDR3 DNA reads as TGTGCCAGCAGTTTGAGTCCCTACGAGCAGTACTTC.